The entry below describes one TCR beta chain. Its specificity is not known. Treatment specified: oral pan-JAK inhibitor, 5-10 mg twice daily. Both peripheral blood and punch biopsies of lesional scalp skin were obtained from patients who had alopecia areata. Germline CDR1 SGHRS, CDR2 YFSETQ. The length of the CDR3 is 14 residues. V was pared by 2 bases and J by 3 bases, with 4 bases of the junction left unmatched. The data were obtained in a study of CD8+ T cells in alopecia areata. Study-wide findings and caveats: Alphabeta T cells residing in normal skin are also sequenced in scalp samples.

Reverse transcription of extracted RNA yielded cDNA, which provided the sequencing template. Some clones are missing from TCRdb's copy, which holds only in-frame ones; the method was immunoSEQ multiplex PCR. Among roughly 200,000 clones listed, about 60% were seen once. The specimen comprised CD8+ T cells sorted from blood, sampled at week 24, from a patient treated with tofacitinib. The rearrangement links TRBV5-1 to TRBJ2-5, with 7 bases fitting TRBD2. The sequence derives from a human donor with alopecia areata. This CDR3 reads CASSFSGSEETQYF. The CDR3 coding sequence is TGCGCCAGCAGCTTTAGCGGGTCGGAAGAGACCCAGTACTTC.